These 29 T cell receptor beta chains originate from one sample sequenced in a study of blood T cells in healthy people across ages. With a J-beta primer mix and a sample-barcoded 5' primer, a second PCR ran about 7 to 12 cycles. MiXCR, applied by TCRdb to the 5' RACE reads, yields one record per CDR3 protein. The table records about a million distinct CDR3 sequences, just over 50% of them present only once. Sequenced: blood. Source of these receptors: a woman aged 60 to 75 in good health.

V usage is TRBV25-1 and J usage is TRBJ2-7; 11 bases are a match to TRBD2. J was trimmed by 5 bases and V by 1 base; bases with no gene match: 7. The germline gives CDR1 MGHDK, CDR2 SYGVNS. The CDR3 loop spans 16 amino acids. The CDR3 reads CASSELGLAGTHEQYF. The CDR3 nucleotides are TGTGCCAGCAGTGAATTAGGACTAGCGGGTACCCACGAGCAGTACTTC.

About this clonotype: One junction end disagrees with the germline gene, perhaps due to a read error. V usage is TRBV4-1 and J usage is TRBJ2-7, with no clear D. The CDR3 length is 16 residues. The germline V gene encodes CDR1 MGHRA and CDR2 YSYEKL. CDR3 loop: CAGSQDRTLTDYEQYF. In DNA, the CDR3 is TGCGCCGGCAGCCAAGATCGGACCCTTACGGACTACGAGCAGTACTTC.

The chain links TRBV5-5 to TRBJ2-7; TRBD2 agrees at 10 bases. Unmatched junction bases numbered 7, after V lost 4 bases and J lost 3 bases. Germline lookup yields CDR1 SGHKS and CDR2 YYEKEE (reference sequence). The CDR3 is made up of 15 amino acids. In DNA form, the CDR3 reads TGTGCCAGCAGCGGAACTAGCGGGGACCTCTACGAGCAGTACTTC. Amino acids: CASSGTSGDLYEQYF. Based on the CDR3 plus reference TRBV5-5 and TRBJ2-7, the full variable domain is DAGVTQSPTHLIKTRGQQVTLRCSPISGHKSVSWYQQVLGQGPQFIFQYYEKEERGRGNFPDRFSARQFPNYSSELNVNALLLGDSALYLCASSGTSGDLYEQYFGPGTRLTVT.

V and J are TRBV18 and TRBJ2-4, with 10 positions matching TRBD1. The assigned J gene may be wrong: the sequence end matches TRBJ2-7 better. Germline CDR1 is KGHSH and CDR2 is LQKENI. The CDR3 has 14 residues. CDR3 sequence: CASSPPGQGSEQYF. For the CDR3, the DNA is TGTGCCAGCTCACCACCGGGACAGGGGAGCGAGCAGTACTTC.

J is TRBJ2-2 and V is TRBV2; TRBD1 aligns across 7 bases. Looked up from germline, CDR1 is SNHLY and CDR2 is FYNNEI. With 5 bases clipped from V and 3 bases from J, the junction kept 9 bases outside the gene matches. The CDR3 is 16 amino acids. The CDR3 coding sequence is TGTGCCAGCAGTTACACAGGGGCCACCGACACCGGGGAGCTGTTTTTT. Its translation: CASSYTGATDTGELFF. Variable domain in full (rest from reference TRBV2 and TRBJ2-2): EPEVTQTPSHQVTQMGQEVILRCVPISNHLYFYWYRQILGQKVEFLVSFYNNEISEKSEIFDDQFSVERPDGSNFTLKIRSTKLEDSAMYFCASSYTGATDTGELFFGEGSRLTVL.

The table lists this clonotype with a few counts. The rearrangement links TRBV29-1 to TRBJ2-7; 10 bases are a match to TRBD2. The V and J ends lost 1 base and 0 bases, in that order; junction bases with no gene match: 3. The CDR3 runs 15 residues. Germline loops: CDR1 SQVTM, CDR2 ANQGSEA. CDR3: CSVEALAGNSYEQYF. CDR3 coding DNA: TGCAGCGTTGAAGCACTAGCGGGGAACTCCTACGAGCAGTACTTC.

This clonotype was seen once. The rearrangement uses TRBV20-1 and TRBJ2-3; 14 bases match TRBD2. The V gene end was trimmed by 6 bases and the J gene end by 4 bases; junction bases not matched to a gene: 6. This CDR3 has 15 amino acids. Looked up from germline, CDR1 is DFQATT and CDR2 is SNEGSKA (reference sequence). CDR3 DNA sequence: TGCAGTGCCGAGGGACTAGCGGGAGAACCAGATACGCAGTATTTT. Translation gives CSAEGLAGEPDTQYF.

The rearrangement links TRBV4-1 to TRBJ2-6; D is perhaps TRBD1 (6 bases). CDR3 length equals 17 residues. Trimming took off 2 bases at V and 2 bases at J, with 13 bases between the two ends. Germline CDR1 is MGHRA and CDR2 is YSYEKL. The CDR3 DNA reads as TGCGCCAGCAGCCAATACAGGGATGGCCCTGGGGCCAACGTCCTGACTTTC. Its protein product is CASSQYRDGPGANVLTF.

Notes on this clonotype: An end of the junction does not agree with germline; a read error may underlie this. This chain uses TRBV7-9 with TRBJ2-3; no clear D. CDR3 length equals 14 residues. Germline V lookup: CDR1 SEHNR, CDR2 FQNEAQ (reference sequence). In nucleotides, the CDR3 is TGTGCCAGCAGCTCGGCTTACTATAAGGATATGCAGTATTTT. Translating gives CASSSAYYKDMQYF. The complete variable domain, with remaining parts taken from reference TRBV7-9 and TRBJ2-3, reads DTGVSQNPRHKITKRGQNVTFRCDPISEHNRLYWYRQTLGQGPEFLTYFQNEAQLEKSRLLSDRFSAERPKGSFSTLEIQRTEQGDSAMYLCASSSAYYKDMQYFGPGTRLTVL.

CDR3 sequence: CSGGAYNEQFF. The CDR3 DNA reads as TGCAGTGGGGGGGCTTACAATGAGCAGTTCTTC. The chain uses TRBV29-1 and TRBJ2-1, with D possibly being TRBD2 (7 bases). The CDR3 consists of 11 residues. Germline lookup yields CDR1 SQVTM and CDR2 ANQGSEA.

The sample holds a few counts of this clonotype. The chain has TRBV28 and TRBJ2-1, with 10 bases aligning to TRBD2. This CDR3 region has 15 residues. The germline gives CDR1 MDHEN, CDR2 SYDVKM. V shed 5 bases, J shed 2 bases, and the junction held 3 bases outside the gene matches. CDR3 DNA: TGTGCCAGCAGTAGGACTAGCGGACCCTACAATGAGCAGTTCTTC. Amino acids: CASSRTSGPYNEQFF.

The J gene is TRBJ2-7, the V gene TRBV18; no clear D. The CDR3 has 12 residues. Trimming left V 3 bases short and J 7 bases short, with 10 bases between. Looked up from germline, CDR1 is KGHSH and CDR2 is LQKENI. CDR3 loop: CASSPIDREQYF. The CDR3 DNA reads TGTGCCAGCTCACCGATCGATCGGGAGCAGTACTTC.

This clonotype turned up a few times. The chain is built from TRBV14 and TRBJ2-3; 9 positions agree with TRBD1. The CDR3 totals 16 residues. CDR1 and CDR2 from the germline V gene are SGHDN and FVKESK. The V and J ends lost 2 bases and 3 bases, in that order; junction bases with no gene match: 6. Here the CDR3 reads CASSQLRTGVTDTQYF. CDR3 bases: TGTGCCAGCAGCCAACTCCGGACAGGGGTTACAGATACGCAGTATTTT.

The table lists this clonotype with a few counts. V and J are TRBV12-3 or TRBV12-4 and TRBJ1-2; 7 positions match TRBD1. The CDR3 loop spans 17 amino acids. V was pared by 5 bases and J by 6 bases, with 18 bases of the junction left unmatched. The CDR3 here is CASSPMPSLTGKNGYTF. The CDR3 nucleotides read TGTGCCAGCAGTCCTATGCCGAGCTTGACAGGGAAGAATGGCTACACCTTC.

Here the CDR3 reads CASTEGQLYGYTF. CDR3 nucleotide sequence: TGTGCCAGCACCGAGGGACAGCTCTATGGCTACACCTTC. V gene TRBV6-1 combines with J gene TRBJ1-2, with TRBD1 matching over 7 bases. Looked up from germline, CDR1 is MNHNS and CDR2 is SASEGT. The CDR3 runs to 13 residues. Losses at the gene ends were 7 bases for V and 4 bases for J; bases not matched to a gene: 6.

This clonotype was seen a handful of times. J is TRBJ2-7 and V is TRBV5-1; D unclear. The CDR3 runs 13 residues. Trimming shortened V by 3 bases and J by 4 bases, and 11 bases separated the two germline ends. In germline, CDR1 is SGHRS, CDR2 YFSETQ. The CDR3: CASSSNDGYEQYF. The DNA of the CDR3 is TGCGCCAGCAGCTCCAATGACGGATACGAGCAGTACTTC.

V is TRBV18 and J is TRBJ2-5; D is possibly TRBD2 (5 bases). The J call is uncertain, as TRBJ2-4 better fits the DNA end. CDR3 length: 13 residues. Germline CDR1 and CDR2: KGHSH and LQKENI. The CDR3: CASSLGEKNIQYF. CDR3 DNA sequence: TGTGCCAGCTCACTCGGGGAGAAAAACATTCAGTACTTC.

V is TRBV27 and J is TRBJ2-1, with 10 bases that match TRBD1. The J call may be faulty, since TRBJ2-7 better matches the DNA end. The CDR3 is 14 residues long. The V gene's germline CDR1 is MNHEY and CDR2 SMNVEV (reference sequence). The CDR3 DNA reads TGTGCCAGCACTGGGACAGGGGCTTACAATGAGCAGTACTTC. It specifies CASTGTGAYNEQYF.

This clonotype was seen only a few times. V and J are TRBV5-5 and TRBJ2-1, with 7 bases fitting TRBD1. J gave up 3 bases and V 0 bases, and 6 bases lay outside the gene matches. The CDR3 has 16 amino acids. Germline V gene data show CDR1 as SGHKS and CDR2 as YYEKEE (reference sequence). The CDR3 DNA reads TGTGCCAGCAGCTTGGGACAGGGAACCGGCTACAATGAGCAGTTCTTC. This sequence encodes CASSLGQGTGYNEQFF.

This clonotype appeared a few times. CDR3 bases: TGTGCCAGCAGTTTAGTCGGGGGGAGGTCCTACAATGAGCAGTTCTTC. Protein: CASSLVGGRSYNEQFF. V is TRBV12-3 or TRBV12-4 and J is TRBJ2-1; 7 bases align to TRBD2. Trimming took 1 base from V and 1 from J; bases not matched to a gene: 4. This CDR3 has 16 amino acids.

The CDR3 spells CSALGQGIDEQFF. DNA for the CDR3: TGCAGTGCTTTAGGACAGGGCATCGATGAGCAGTTCTTC. The chain employs TRBV20-1 and TRBJ2-1; TRBD1 aligns across 8 bases. Trimming removed 5 bases from V and 8 bases from J; junction bases left unmatched: 8. The CDR3 runs to 13 residues. Germline V CDR1 and CDR2: DFQATT, SNEGSKA (reference sequence).

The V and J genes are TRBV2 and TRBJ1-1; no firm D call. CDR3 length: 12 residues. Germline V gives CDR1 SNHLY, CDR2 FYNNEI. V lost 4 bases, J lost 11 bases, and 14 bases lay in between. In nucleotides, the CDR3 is TGTGCCAGCAGTGCGGGTTGGACCCCGGCTTTCTTT. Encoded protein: CASSAGWTPAFF. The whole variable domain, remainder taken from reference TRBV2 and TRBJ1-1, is EPEVTQTPSHQVTQMGQEVILRCVPISNHLYFYWYRQILGQKVEFLVSFYNNEISEKSEIFDDQFSVERPDGSNFTLKIRSTKLEDSAMYFCASSAGWTPAFFGQGTRLTVV.

CDR3 in DNA: TGCAGTGCCAGTGACGGACAGCCGCCCCTATATGGCTACACCTTC. The encoded protein is CSASDGQPPLYGYTF. This chain connects TRBV20-1 to TRBJ1-2; TRBD1 might be the D (6 bases). Trimming removed 6 bases from V and 5 bases from J, with 22 bases in between. CDR1 is DFQATT, CDR2 SNEGSKA, per germline (reference sequence). This CDR3 is 15 amino acids long.

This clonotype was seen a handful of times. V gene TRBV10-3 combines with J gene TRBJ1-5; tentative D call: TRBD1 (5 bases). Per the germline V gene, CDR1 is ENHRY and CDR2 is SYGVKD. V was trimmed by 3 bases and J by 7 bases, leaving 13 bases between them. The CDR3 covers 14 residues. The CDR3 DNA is TGTGCCATCAGTGACGGGGCAGGGTGGCAGCCCCAGCATTTT. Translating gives CAISDGAGWQPQHF.

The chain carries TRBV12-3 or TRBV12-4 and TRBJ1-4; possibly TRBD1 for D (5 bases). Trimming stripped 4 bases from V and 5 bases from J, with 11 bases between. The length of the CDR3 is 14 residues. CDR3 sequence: CASSYDRINEKLFF. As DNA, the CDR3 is TGTGCCAGCAGTTATGACAGAATCAATGAAAAACTGTTTTTT.

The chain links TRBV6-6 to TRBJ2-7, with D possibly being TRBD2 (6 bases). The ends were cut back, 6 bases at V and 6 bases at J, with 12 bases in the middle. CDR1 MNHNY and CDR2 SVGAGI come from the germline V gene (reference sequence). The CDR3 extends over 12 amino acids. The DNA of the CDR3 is TGTGCCAGCAGGTGGGAGGTGGGCGAGCAGTACTTC. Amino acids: CASRWEVGEQYF.

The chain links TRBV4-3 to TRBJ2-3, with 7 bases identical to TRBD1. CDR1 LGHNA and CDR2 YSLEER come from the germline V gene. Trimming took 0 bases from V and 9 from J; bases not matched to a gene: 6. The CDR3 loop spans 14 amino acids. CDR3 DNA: TGCGCCAGCAGCCAAGATACCGGGACAGTGACGCAGTATTTT. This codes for CASSQDTGTVTQYF.

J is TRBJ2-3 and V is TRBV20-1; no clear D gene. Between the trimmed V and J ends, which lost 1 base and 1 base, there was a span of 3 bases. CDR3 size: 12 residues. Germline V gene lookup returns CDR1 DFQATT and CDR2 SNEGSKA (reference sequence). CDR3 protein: CSARVGTDTQYF. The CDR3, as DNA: TGCAGTGCTAGAGTTGGCACAGATACGCAGTATTTT.

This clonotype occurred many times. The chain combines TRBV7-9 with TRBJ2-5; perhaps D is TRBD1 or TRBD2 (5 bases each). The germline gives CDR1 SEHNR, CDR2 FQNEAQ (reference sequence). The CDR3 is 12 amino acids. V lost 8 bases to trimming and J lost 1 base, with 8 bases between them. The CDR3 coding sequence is TGTGCCAGCTCGGGGCTCCAAGAGACCCAGTACTTC. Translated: CASSGLQETQYF.